This record concerns one T cell receptor beta chain sequence. This sample is drawn from a study of T cell changes during pregnancy in multiple sclerosis. Profiled with immunoSEQ multiplex PCR; TCRdb holds only in-frame clones, not every one. Here the sample spans fewer than 110,000 clones, 85% to 95% being singletons. Sample: peripheral blood, taken in the third trimester of pregnancy. The TCR originated in a female donor in good health, enrolled as a control in a pregnancy study.

DNA of the CDR3: TGCGCCAGCAGCTTTTCACAGGGGGGGACCGAAGTGGCTTTCTTT. Translated: CASSFSQGGTEVAFF. This chain uses TRBV4-3 with TRBJ1-1; 8 bases are a match to TRBD1. Per germline, CDR1 LGHNA and CDR2 YSLEER. After removal of 5 bases from V and 11 bases from J, the junction contained 16 bases not matched to a gene. CDR3 size: 15 residues.